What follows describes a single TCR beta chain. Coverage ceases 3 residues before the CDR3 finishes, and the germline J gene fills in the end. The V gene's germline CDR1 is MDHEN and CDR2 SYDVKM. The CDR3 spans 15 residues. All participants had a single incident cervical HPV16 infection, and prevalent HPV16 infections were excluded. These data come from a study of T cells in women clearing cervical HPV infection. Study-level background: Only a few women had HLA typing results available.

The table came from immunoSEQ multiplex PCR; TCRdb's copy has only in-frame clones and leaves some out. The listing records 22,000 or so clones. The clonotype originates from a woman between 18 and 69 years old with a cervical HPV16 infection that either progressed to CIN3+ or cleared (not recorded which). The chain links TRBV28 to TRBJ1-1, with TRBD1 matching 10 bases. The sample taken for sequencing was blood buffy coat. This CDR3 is CASSRPSGQGSSAFF. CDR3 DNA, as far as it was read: TGTGCCAGCAGTCGCCCTTCGGGACAGGGGTCCTCG.